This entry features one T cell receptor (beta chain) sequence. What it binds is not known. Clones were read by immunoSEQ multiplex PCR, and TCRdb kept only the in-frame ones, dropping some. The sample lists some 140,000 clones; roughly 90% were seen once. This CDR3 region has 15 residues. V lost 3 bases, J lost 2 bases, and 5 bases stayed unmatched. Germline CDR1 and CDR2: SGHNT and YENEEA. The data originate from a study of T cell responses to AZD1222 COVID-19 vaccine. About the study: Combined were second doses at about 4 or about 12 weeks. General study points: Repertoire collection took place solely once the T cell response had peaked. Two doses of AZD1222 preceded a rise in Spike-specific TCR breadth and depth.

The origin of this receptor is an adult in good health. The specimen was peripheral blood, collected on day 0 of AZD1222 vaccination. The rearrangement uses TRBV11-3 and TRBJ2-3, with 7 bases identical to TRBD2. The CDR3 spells CASSFGGGPTDTQYF. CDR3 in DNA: TGTGCCAGCAGCTTTGGGGGAGGGCCCACAGATACGCAGTATTTT.